Following are 17 T cell receptor beta chains from one sample sequenced in a study of shared clonotypes between healthy human individuals. Naive CD8 populations comprised CD45RO-negative cells positively selected for CCR7, excluding terminally differentiated effector memory CD45RA+ cells. Profiled with immunoSEQ multiplex PCR; TCRdb holds only in-frame clones, not every one. Found here are under 2,000,000 clones, about 95% of them singletons; the top ten hold more than 0.95%. The sample comprised naive CD8+ T cells sorted from blood. Every receptor here comes from a man younger than 30 in good health.

The chain couples TRBV9 to TRBJ2-1; 9 bases agree with TRBD2. This CDR3 spans 16 amino acids. Germline CDR1 reads SGDLS; CDR2 reads YYNGEE. Losses at the gene ends were 4 bases for V and 2 bases for J; bases not matched to a gene: 7. CDR3 sequence reads: CASSQREVTTYNEQFF. The DNA of the CDR3 is TGTGCCAGCAGCCAGCGGGAGGTGACGACCTACAATGAGCAGTTCTTC.

The chain couples TRBV14 to TRBJ2-7; the match to TRBD2 covers 9 bases. CDR3 size: 16 residues. Germline loops: CDR1 SGHDN, CDR2 FVKESK. After removal of 3 bases from V and 1 base from J, the junction contained 7 bases not matched to a gene. CDR3 amino acids: CASSQIAGVSSYEQYF. The CDR3 nucleotides read TGTGCCAGCAGCCAGATAGCGGGAGTGTCGTCCTACGAGCAGTACTTC. Full variable domain (rest looked up from reference TRBV14 and TRBJ2-7): EAGVTQFPSHSVIEKGQTVTLRCDPISGHDNLYWYRRVMGKEIKFLLHFVKESKQDESGMPNNRFLAERTGGTYSTLKVQPAELEDSGVYFCASSQIAGVSSYEQYFGPGTRLTVT.

About this clone itself: This sample also contains other DNA sequences that code for the same CDR3. The V call is TRBV13, the J call TRBJ2-1; D not certain. The CDR3 is 13 residues long. V dropped 3 bases and J dropped 4 bases, with 7 bases sitting between them. The germline CDR1 and CDR2 sequences are PRHDT and FYEKMQ (reference sequence). The CDR3 DNA reads TGTGCCAGCAGCTTGAACCGATACAATGAGCAGTTCTTC. This gives the protein CASSLNRYNEQFF.

This clone was counted only a few times. This rearrangement joins TRBV4-1 to TRBJ1-6; D not certain. This CDR3 spans 12 amino acids. V was pared by 4 bases and J by 8 bases, with 6 bases between. Germline values: CDR1 MGHRA, CDR2 YSYEKL. This CDR3 reads CASSLVDSPLHF. Here the CDR3 DNA reads TGCGCCAGCAGCCTCGTGGATTCACCCCTCCACTTT.

The chain carries TRBV30 and TRBJ1-5; D uncertain. The V gene's germline CDR1 is GTSNPN and CDR2 SVGIG (reference sequence). The V end was cut by 0 bases, the J end by 6 bases, with 12 bases between. The CDR3 sequence is 14 residues long. The CDR3, as DNA: TGTGCCTGGAGTGTACACGGCGGCCCTCAGCCCCAGCATTTT. Protein product: CAWSVHGGPQPQHF.

This sequence joins TRBV19 and TRBJ2-3; D possibly uses TRBD1 or TRBD2 (5 bases each). Germline V gene sequence: CDR1 LNHDA, CDR2 SQIVND (reference sequence). V dropped 3 bases and J dropped 0 bases, with 13 bases sitting between them. The CDR3 is 16 amino acids. CDR3 in amino acids: CASSIKGPTSTDTQYF. The CDR3 DNA reads as TGTGCCAGTAGTATCAAGGGACCAACAAGCACAGATACGCAGTATTTT.

The rearrangement joins TRBV19 to TRBJ2-7; unclear D gene. Germline CDR1 LNHDA, CDR2 SQIVND (reference sequence). The CDR3 sequence is 16 residues long. Trimming stripped 1 base from V and 0 bases from J, with 13 bases between. CDR3 in DNA: TGTGCCAGTAGTATAGGTGGTTTTTCGAGCTCCTACGAGCAGTACTTC. Its translation: CASSIGGFSSSYEQYF.

This clone was observed a handful of times. The rearrangement joins TRBV4-1 to TRBJ1-2; 7 bases match TRBD1. The ends lost 5 bases at V and 7 bases at J; junction bases unmatched: 7. Germline CDR1 and CDR2: MGHRA and YSYEKL. The CDR3 loop spans 13 amino acids. CDR3 sequence (DNA): TGCGCCAGCAGCGACCCGACAGGGCCTGGCTACACCTTC. Translating it yields CASSDPTGPGYTF.

This rearrangement joins TRBV23-1 to TRBJ1-4; 9 bases align to TRBD1. TRBV23-1 is assigned to the ORF class and has an uncertain function. The CDR3 has 16 residues. Losses at the gene ends were 0 bases for V and 8 bases for J; bases not matched to a gene: 7. The CDR3 reads CASSQSRDREKEKLFF. In DNA form, the CDR3 reads TGCGCCAGCAGTCAATCGCGGGACAGGGAGAAGGAAAAACTGTTTTTT.

A remark on this clone: Other DNA sequences in the sample encode the same CDR3. The chain couples TRBV27 to TRBJ2-1, with unresolved D. The germline CDR1 and CDR2 sequences are MNHEY and SMNVEV (reference sequence). This CDR3 spans 15 amino acids. V lost 2 bases and J lost 0, with 8 bases in between. The CDR3 region is CASSLGVSSYNEQFF. The CDR3 DNA follows: TGTGCCAGCAGTTTAGGGGTAAGCTCCTACAATGAGCAGTTCTTC.

On this clone: This same CDR3 is encoded by further DNA sequences in the sample. The chain employs TRBV27 and TRBJ1-6; D is ambiguous. The CDR3 is 14 residues long. The ends were cut back, 3 bases at V and 5 bases at J, with 8 bases in the middle. Per the germline V gene, CDR1 is MNHEY and CDR2 is SMNVEV (reference sequence). In nucleotides, the CDR3 is TGTGCCAGCAGTTTCGGCGGGGATAATTCACCCCTCCACTTT. This sequence encodes CASSFGGDNSPLHF.

This chain connects TRBV2 to TRBJ2-7, with D possibly matching TRBD1 (5 bases). Germline-derived CDR1 and CDR2 are SNHLY and FYNNEI. V shed 5 bases and J shed 2 bases, with 19 bases lying between them. The CDR3 totals 16 residues. The CDR3 bases are TGTGCCAGCAGTCCTTCCGACAGTCACCCTCCCTACGAGCAGTACTTC. Translating gives CASSPSDSHPPYEQYF.

The chain uses TRBV5-6 and TRBJ2-1, with D perhaps given as TRBD1 or TRBD2 (7 bases each). The ends were cut back, 2 bases at V and 10 bases at J, with 19 bases in the middle. The CDR3 loop spans 15 amino acids. The V gene's germline CDR1 is SGHDT and CDR2 YYEEEE. Here the CDR3 reads CASSLLQGWEGEQFF. The DNA for the CDR3 is TGTGCCAGCAGCTTATTACAGGGGTGGGAGGGCGAGCAGTTCTTC.

In its sample, this clone was seen once. Other nucleotide sequences in the sample specify the same CDR3. CDR3 amino acids: CASSYLGDGYTF. The CDR3 nucleotides are TGTGCCAGCAGTTATCTAGGGGATGGCTACACCTTC. The chain joins TRBV6-5 to TRBJ1-2, with a possible D match to TRBD1 (5 bases). The germline V gene has CDR1 MNHEY and CDR2 SVGAGI. CDR3 length: 12 residues. V was cut by 3 bases and J by 6 bases, with 8 bases left in between.

This clone appeared once. The chain carries TRBV9 and TRBJ1-2; unclear D gene. Germline V CDR1 and CDR2: SGDLS, YYNGEE. Trimming shortened V by 5 bases and J by 3 bases, and 11 bases separated the two germline ends. This CDR3 region has 13 residues. This CDR3 is CASRGDRHYGYTF. The DNA of the CDR3 is TGTGCCAGCAGGGGCGACCGCCACTATGGCTACACCTTC.

About this clone itself: Other DNA sequences from this sample encode an identical CDR3 as well. The genes are TRBV7-9 and TRBJ2-7; D unresolved. Germline values: CDR1 SEHNR, CDR2 FQNEAQ (reference sequence). Trimming took 1 base from V and 2 from J, leaving 6 bases between them. CDR3 length: 13 amino acids. CDR3 residues: CASSLVSTYEQYF. CDR3 nucleotide sequence: TGTGCCAGCAGCTTAGTGTCAACCTACGAGCAGTACTTC.

The chain carries TRBV5-8 and TRBJ2-1, with TRBD2 identical over 7 bases. Germline CDR1 is SGHTS and CDR2 is YDEGEE. The V and J ends lost 3 bases and 5 bases, in that order; junction bases with no gene match: 5. The CDR3 length is 14 residues. This chain's CDR3 is CASSWSGTHNEQFF. CDR3 nucleotides: TGTGCCAGCAGCTGGAGCGGGACGCACAATGAGCAGTTCTTC.